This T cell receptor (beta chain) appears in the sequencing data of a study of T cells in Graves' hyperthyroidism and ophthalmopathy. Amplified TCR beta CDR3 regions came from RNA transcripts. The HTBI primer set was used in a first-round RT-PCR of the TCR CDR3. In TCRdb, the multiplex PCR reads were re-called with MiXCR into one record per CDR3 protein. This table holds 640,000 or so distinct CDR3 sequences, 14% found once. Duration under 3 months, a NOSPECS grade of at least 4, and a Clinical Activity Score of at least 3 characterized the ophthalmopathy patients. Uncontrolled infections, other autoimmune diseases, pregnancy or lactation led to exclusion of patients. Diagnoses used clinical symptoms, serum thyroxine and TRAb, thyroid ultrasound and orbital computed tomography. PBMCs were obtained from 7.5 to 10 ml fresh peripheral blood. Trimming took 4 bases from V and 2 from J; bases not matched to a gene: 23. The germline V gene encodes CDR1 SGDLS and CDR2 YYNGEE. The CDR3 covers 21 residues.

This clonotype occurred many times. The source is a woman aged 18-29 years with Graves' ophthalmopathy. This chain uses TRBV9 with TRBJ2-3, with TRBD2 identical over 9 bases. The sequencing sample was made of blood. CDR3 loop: CASSPVGRLEREESATDTQYF. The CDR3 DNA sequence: TGTGCCAGCAGCCCAGTAGGGCGATTGGAGCGGGAGGAATCAGCCACAGATACGCAGTATTTT.